The following is a TCR beta chain sequence with its context. Only in-frame clones appear in the TCRdb table, and some are missing; sequencing was by immunoSEQ multiplex PCR. Of 90,000 to 100,000 clones in the sample, about nine tenths were seen once. Germline CDR1 is SGHRS and CDR2 is YFSETQ. The V gene lost 2 bases and the J gene lost 7 bases, with 6 bases spanning the gap. This CDR3 region has 11 residues. These data are taken from a study of control samples from healthy donors and cancer patients. Sequenced sample: blood. The V and J genes are TRBV5-1 and TRBJ1-1; D is uncertain. This receptor was obtained from a woman aged 18 to 35 in good health. The CDR3 bases are TGCGCCAGCAGCTTTAAGGGTGAAGCTTTCTTT. It specifies CASSFKGEAFF.